A selection of T cell receptor beta chains follows, all from one sample in a study of control samples from healthy donors and cancer patients. Clones were read by immunoSEQ multiplex PCR, and TCRdb kept only the in-frame ones, dropping some. This repertoire shows roughly 140,000 clones, about 93% found once; its top ten account for under 2.5%. The sequencing input was blood. All receptors come from a middle-aged man in good health. Each CDR3 is given with its conserved first and last residue. D genes are given only for firm matches. Size is omitted from some rows. Given values are once, few, many or a class for expanded clones.

clone_size j_call d_call v_call cdr3_nt cdr3_aa
NA TRBJ1-3 NA TRBV2 TGTGCCAGCAATCTGGACGGGGGAAACACCATATATTTT CASNLDGGNTIYF
once TRBJ1-5 NA TRBV3-1/TRBV3-2 TGTGCCAGCAGCCAAGGTCCCCAGGGTAATCAGCCCCAGCATTTT CASSQGPQGNQPQHF
once TRBJ1-1 TRBD1 TRBV28 TGTGCCAGCAGTCTGGCAGGGGGCAGGAACACTGAAGCTTTCTTT CASSLAGGRNTEAFF
NA TRBJ2-2 NA TRBV7-6 TGTGCCAGCAGCTTAGCGGCGGCAGGGAAAAACACCGGGGAGCTGTTTTTT CASSLAAAGKNTGELFF
NA TRBJ2-1 NA TRBV12-3/TRBV12-4 TGTGCCAGCAGTCCCCGATTAGAAGAGCAGTTCTTC CASSPRLEEQFF
NA TRBJ1-1 NA TRBV12-3/TRBV12-4 TGTGCCAGCAGTTTTGGCGGGGATTCTGAAGCTTTCTTT CASSFGGDSEAFF
NA TRBJ2-3 NA TRBV11-2 TGTGCCAGCAGCCCCAGGGTTTTAGGAGGCCTTACGGTGACAGATACGCAGTATTTT CASSPRVLGGLTVTDTQYF
NA TRBJ2-6 NA TRBV11-2 TGTGCCAGCAGCCCGGGCTCTGGGGCCAACGTCCTGACTTTC CASSPGSGANVLTF
NA TRBJ2-3 TRBD2 TRBV19 TGTGCCAGTAGTTTTGGACTAGCGGGAGGGCCTAGCACAGATACGCAGTATTTT CASSFGLAGGPSTDTQYF
once TRBJ2-5 NA TRBV2 TGTGCCAGCAGTCAAACACGGGGCTACCAAGAGACCCAGTACTTC CASSQTRGYQETQYF
NA TRBJ2-2 TRBD1 TRBV9 TGTGCCAGCAGCGTAGTGTCAGGGCAGGGGGTAAGCACCGGGGAGCTGTTTTTT CASSVVSGQGVSTGELFF
NA TRBJ2-1 TRBD2 TRBV15 TGTGCCACCAGCAGAGAAGTAGGTAGCGGGAGCTATGAGCAGTTCTTC CATSREVGSGSYEQFF
NA TRBJ2-1 NA TRBV3-1/TRBV3-2 TGTGCCAGCAGCATTCAGGGGAGGTACAATGAGCAGTTCTTC CASSIQGRYNEQFF
NA TRBJ2-3 NA TRBV25-1 TGTGCCAGCAGTCCCCGTCGCGGTACGCAGTATTTT CASSPRRGTQYF
NA TRBJ2-3 NA TRBV9 TGTGCCAGCAGCTTAGCGACTAGTATCGGCACAGATACGCAGTATTTT CASSLATSIGTDTQYF
NA TRBJ2-7 TRBD2 TRBV14 TGTGCCAGCAGCCAAGGGTGGCGGGAGGTCTTCTTTGGCGAGCAGTACTTC CASSQGWREVFFGEQYF
NA TRBJ2-7 NA TRBV18 TGTGCCAGCTCACCAAGGTTAAGGCTAGGAGGCTCCGACGAGCAGTACTTC CASSPRLRLGGSDEQYF
once TRBJ1-5 TRBD1 TRBV28 TGTGCCAGCAGTTTGTCGACAGGGGGCAATCAGCCCCAGCATTTT CASSLSTGGNQPQHF
few TRBJ2-7 NA TRBV7-9 TGTGCCAGCAGCTTAGAGCGAGAAACCTACGAGCAGTACTTC CASSLERETYEQYF
NA TRBJ2-7 TRBD1 TRBV15 TGTGCCACCAGCAGAGATCCGGGACAGGGGCGTTACGAGCAGTACTTC CATSRDPGQGRYEQYF
NA TRBJ1-2 NA TRBV2 TGTGCCAGCAGTGAAACCTATGGCTACACCTTC CASSETYGYTF
NA TRBJ1-2 NA TRBV28 TGTGCCAGCAGTGTAGAGGGTCGGGGGAGAGGCTACACCTTC CASSVEGRGRGYTF
NA TRBJ2-1 NA TRBV6-5 TGTGCCAGCAGTTACGCCGGGGTCCCCTCCTACAATGAGCAGTTCTTC CASSYAGVPSYNEQFF
NA TRBJ1-2 NA TRBV28 TGTGCCAGCAGTTTATATGTCCGCGCAGGCTACACCTTC CASSLYVRAGYTF
NA TRBJ1-5 NA TRBV6-5 TGTGCCAGCAGTTACTCGGTAGGCAATCAGCCCCAGCATTTT CASSYSVGNQPQHF
NA TRBJ2-5 TRBD2 TRBV15 TGTGCCACCAGCACTTATAGCGGGAGGGACCAAGAGACCCAGTACTTC CATSTYSGRDQETQYF
once TRBJ2-1 NA TRBV19 TGTGCCAGTAGTCCAAGAGCAGGGAATGAGCAGTTCTTC CASSPRAGNEQFF
NA TRBJ2-2 NA TRBV5-1 TGCGCCAGCAGCGGGTGGAGGGATCGCACCGGGGAGCTGTTTTTT CASSGWRDRTGELFF
NA TRBJ2-1 TRBD2 TRBV19 TGTGCCAGTAGTACAACTAGCGGGGGGGGCTATGAGCAGTTCTTC CASSTTSGGGYEQFF
once TRBJ1-4 NA TRBV19 TGTGCCAGCGGGCCGTTACAGGGTTGGGAAAAACTGTTTTTT CASGPLQGWEKLFF
NA TRBJ2-7 NA TRBV19 TGTGCCAGTAGTATTGTTGGAGGACTAACGAACACCTACGGATACGAGCAGTACTTC CASSIVGGLTNTYGYEQYF
NA TRBJ1-2 NA TRBV4-1 TGCGCCAGCAGCCCATTGGGGACGACAGACCCTAACTATGGCTACACCTTC CASSPLGTTDPNYGYTF
NA TRBJ2-3 NA TRBV5-4 TGTGCCAGCAGCTTGAGGTCGACTAGCACAGATACGCAGTATTTT CASSLRSTSTDTQYF
NA TRBJ2-1 TRBD2 TRBV27 TGTGCCAGCCGGGTACTAGCGGTATCCTACAATGAGCAGTTCTTC CASRVLAVSYNEQFF
NA TRBJ2-5 NA TRBV18 TGTGCCAGCTCCCCGAACAACAGGGAGGGAGAGACCCAGTACTTC CASSPNNREGETQYF
NA TRBJ2-5 NA TRBV13 TGTGCCAGCAGTCCGGGGGCCCGAATGTCGAAGACCCAGTACTTC CASSPGARMSKTQYF
NA TRBJ2-7 TRBD2 TRBV11-2 TGTGCCAGCAGCTTAGTGTTCGGGGGAGGGCCCTCGGACGAGCAGTACTTC CASSLVFGGGPSDEQYF
NA TRBJ1-4 NA TRBV3-1/TRBV3-2 TGTGCCAGCAGCCAAGCTACGAGTGAAAAACTGTTTTTT CASSQATSEKLFF
NA TRBJ1-2 TRBD1 TRBV5-6 TGTGCCAGCAGCAAGAAATGGGACAGGCCTCGCATTAACTATGGCTACACCTTC CASSKKWDRPRINYGYTF
NA TRBJ1-3 NA TRBV27 TGTGCCAGCAGTTTACAGGGAGGAGGAAACACCATATATTTT CASSLQGGGNTIYF
NA TRBJ2-1 TRBD1 TRBV5-1 TGCGCCAGCAGCGGGGACAGGGTATACAATGAGCAGTTCTTC CASSGDRVYNEQFF
once TRBJ2-3 TRBD2 TRBV11-2 TGTGCCACCATAGCGGGAGGGCCTGGAACGCAGTATTTT CATIAGGPGTQYF
once TRBJ2-7 NA TRBV5-6 TGTGCCAGCAGCTTGCGAGGCAGGGAGGCCGAGCAGTACTTC CASSLRGREAEQYF
NA TRBJ2-5 NA TRBV3-1/TRBV3-2 TGTGCCAGCAGCCAGTCCCTAGCGAAACAAGAGACCCAGTACTTC CASSQSLAKQETQYF
NA TRBJ1-2 NA TRBV6-5 TGTGCCACCGTGGAGAGGGGGAGTCGTATGGATGGCTACACCTTC CATVERGSRMDGYTF
NA TRBJ1-5 NA TRBV7-9 TGTGCCAGCAGTTGGAATAGCAATCAGCCCCAGCATTTT CASSWNSNQPQHF
NA TRBJ1-5 TRBD1 TRBV24-1 TGTGCCACCAGTGCGGGACAGGGGGTAGATCAGCCCCAGCATTTT CATSAGQGVDQPQHF
NA TRBJ1-1 NA TRBV12-3/TRBV12-4 TGTGCCAGCAGTTCCCTCAGGGACACTGAAGCTTTCTTT CASSSLRDTEAFF
NA TRBJ2-7 NA TRBV27 TGTGCCAGCAGCCCCGGAGTTCTCCTAGGGGAGCAGTACTTC CASSPGVLLGEQYF
NA TRBJ1-5 NA TRBV7-9 TGTGCCAGCAGCTTAACAGGCAATCAGCCCCAGCATTTT CASSLTGNQPQHF
NA TRBJ2-7 TRBD2 TRBV6-2/TRBV6-3 TGTGCCAGCAGTTACGGGCGGGAGATTTACGAGCAGTACTTC CASSYGREIYEQYF
NA TRBJ2-3 NA TRBV4-1 TGCGCCAGCAGGGAACGGGCCCGAGGTCCAGATACGCAGTATTTT CASRERARGPDTQYF
NA TRBJ2-5 NA TRBV27 TGTGCCAGCAAAACTAGTTCAGAGACCCAGTACTTC CASKTSSETQYF
NA TRBJ2-7 NA TRBV12-3/TRBV12-4 TGTGCCAGCAGTTCCGCAGGGTACGAGCAGTACTTC CASSSAGYEQYF
NA TRBJ1-1 NA TRBV28 TGTGCCAGCAGTCCCATCCGGAGGACGGGGAACACTGAAGCTTTCTTT CASSPIRRTGNTEAFF
NA TRBJ1-1 NA TRBV20-1 TGCAGTGCTGGAGTCGGGAGCCAAGCTTTCTTT CSAGVGSQAFF
NA TRBJ2-3 TRBD2 TRBV7-9 TGTGCCAGCAGCTTAGCGGAGCGGGAGTACTCAGATACGCAGTATTTT CASSLAEREYSDTQYF
NA TRBJ2-3 TRBD2 TRBV7-9 TGTGCCAGCAGCCCACCTAGCGGACCAGATACGCAGTATTTT CASSPPSGPDTQYF
NA TRBJ1-5 NA TRBV6-1 TGTGCCAGCAGTGAAGGGGGGGCGCGCCAGCCCCAGCATTTT CASSEGGARQPQHF